The next 7 T cell receptor beta chains were all read from a single sample in a study of blood T cells in healthy people across ages. A second about 7 to 11 cycle PCR used barcoded and J-beta primers. TCRdb ran MiXCR on the 5' RACE reads and lists one entry per CDR3 protein. The sample lists about 2 million distinct CDR3 sequences, just under 50% occurring once. Specimen: blood. These receptor sequences come from a woman aged 40 to 50 in good health.

This clonotype has a handful of counts. The rearrangement links TRBV20-1 to TRBJ2-2, with D unclear. The ends were cut back, 0 bases at V and 6 bases at J, with 11 bases in the middle. CDR3 length: 14 residues. Germline CDR1 and CDR2: DFQATT and SNEGSKA (reference sequence). CDR3 protein: CSAREAARAGELFF. The CDR3 coding sequence is TGCAGTGCTAGAGAGGCGGCTAGGGCCGGGGAGCTGTTTTTT.

The CDR3 sequence is CASSKEVDEQYF. CDR3 coding DNA: TGTGCCAGCAGCAAAGAGGTGGACGAGCAGTACTTC. This chain uses TRBV21-1 with TRBJ2-4. The closer fit of TRBJ2-7 to the DNA end suggests the J call may be wrong. TRBV21-1 is reported as a pseudogene. The CDR3 has 12 amino acids.

This clonotype appeared once. The rearrangement links TRBV7-2 to TRBJ2-3; 9 bases are shared with TRBD1. The CDR3 covers 13 residues. The J segment lost 5 bases and the V segment lost 8 bases, leaving 5 bases of the junction unmatched. Per the germline V gene, CDR1 is SGHTA and CDR2 is FQGNSA. The CDR3 DNA sequence: TGTGCCAGCCAGGGACAGGGAATAGATACGCAGTATTTT. Protein sequence: CASQGQGIDTQYF.

The table lists this clonotype with a count of one. V and J are TRBV2 and TRBJ1-2, with 8 positions matching TRBD1. Germline-derived CDR1 and CDR2 are SNHLY and FYNNEI. The CDR3 has 15 residues. The V segment lost 7 bases and the J segment 4 bases; nucleotides outside the gene matches: 11. CDR3 residues: CASKGQGASSYGYTF. In nucleotides, the CDR3 is TGTGCCAGCAAAGGGCAGGGGGCTTCGAGCTATGGCTACACCTTC.

This chain uses TRBV18 with TRBJ2-5; D possibly corresponds to TRBD2 (5 bases). This CDR3 contains 14 residues. Trimming took off 3 bases at V and 5 bases at J, with 13 bases between the two ends. Germline CDR1 KGHSH, CDR2 LQKENI. The CDR3 here is CASSPPLVRETQYF. The CDR3 region has the DNA TGTGCCAGCTCACCCCCACTAGTGAGGGAGACCCAGTACTTC.

J is TRBJ2-2 and V is TRBV20-1; a weak D match, TRBD1 (5 bases). The germline V gene encodes CDR1 DFQATT and CDR2 SNEGSKA (reference sequence). V lost 0 bases, J lost 2 bases, and 13 bases lay in between. The CDR3 has 16 amino acids. CDR3 coding DNA: TGCAGTGCTAGAGATCCGGGCAGGGAAAACACCGGGGAGCTGTTTTTT. It codes for CSARDPGRENTGELFF.

V gene TRBV4-3 combines with J gene TRBJ1-4; a possible D gene is TRBD1 (5 bases). Trimming stripped 4 bases from V and 10 bases from J, with 10 bases between. CDR3 length: 12 residues. Germline lookup yields CDR1 LGHNA and CDR2 YSLEER. CDR3 region: CASSRLGGKLFF. As DNA, the CDR3 is TGCGCCAGCAGCCGCTTGGGGGGAAAACTGTTTTTT.